Below, 21 T cell receptor beta chains from the same sample are listed, as sequenced in a study of cytomegalovirus exposure and HLA in healthy donors. The data were produced by immunoSEQ multiplex PCR, yet TCRdb's version contains in-frame clones alone and is incomplete. The sample carries about 140,000 clones, approximately 80% recorded once. Sequenced: PBMCs. These receptors all come from a man between 25 and 39 years old in good health and CMV-seropositive.

V usage is TRBV21-1 and J usage is TRBJ2-1; the D call in the table, TRBD2, was not verified against the DNA. TRBV21-1 is termed a pseudogene. The CDR3 extends over 17 amino acids. This chain's CDR3 is CASSPGGSGTATNEQFF. The CDR3 bases are TGTGCCAGCAGCCCGGGAGGTAGCGGGACCGCCACAAATGAGCAGTTCTTC.

As concerns this clone: Different DNA sequences within this sample yield the same CDR3. The V call is TRBV5-1, the J call TRBJ2-5, with 7 bases fitting TRBD2. The CDR3 is 13 amino acids. Germline-derived CDR1 and CDR2 are SGHRS and YFSETQ. The ends lost 4 bases at V and 4 bases at J; junction bases unmatched: 4. CDR3 DNA sequence: TGCGCCAGCAGCCTGGGGGGGGGAGAGACCCAGTACTTC. Amino acids: CASSLGGGETQYF.

The CDR3 DNA reads TGCGCCAGCAGTGACCAAGCGTATCGGGACAGGGAAAGCGGGGGAAACTATGGCTACACCTTC. It translates to CASSDQAYRDRESGGNYGYTF. The chain has TRBV10-1 and TRBJ1-2; 9 nucleotides line up with TRBD1. This CDR3 is 21 amino acids long. Looked up from germline, CDR1 is WNHNN and CDR2 is SYGVQD (reference sequence). J gave up 2 bases and V 3 bases, and 22 bases lay outside the gene matches.

The gene calls are TRBV7-2 and TRBJ1-1, with 7 nucleotides matching TRBD1. Trimming at V came to 6 bases and at J to 6 bases, leaving 7 bases not matched to a gene. Germline CDR1 reads SGHTA; CDR2 reads FQGNSA. This CDR3 is built from 13 residues. DNA of the CDR3: TGTGCCAGCAGTTTCGGACAGGCTGCTGAAGCTTTCTTT. This encodes CASSFGQAAEAFF.

The rearrangement links TRBV7-2 to TRBJ1-4; no clear D. Germline loops: CDR1 SGHTA, CDR2 FQGNSA. V shed 3 bases and J shed 0 bases, with 5 bases lying between them. The CDR3 is 14 amino acids. This CDR3 is CASSFRTTNEKLFF. DNA for the CDR3: TGTGCCAGCAGCTTCAGAACAACTAATGAAAAACTGTTTTTT.

Only a few counts were recorded for this clone. The chain couples TRBV4-3 to TRBJ1-4; 9 positions match TRBD1. The CDR3 spans 16 residues. V lost 4 bases, J lost 8 bases, and 11 bases stayed unmatched. Per germline, CDR1 LGHNA and CDR2 YSLEER. The CDR3 loop reads CASSRNKQGAGEKLFF. CDR3 coding DNA: TGCGCCAGCAGCCGAAACAAACAGGGGGCAGGCGAAAAACTGTTTTTT.

The chain carries TRBV15 and TRBJ2-4; 7 bases fit TRBD1. Germline CDR1 LNHNV, CDR2 YYDKDF (reference sequence). The trim removed 6 bases at V and 9 bases at J, leaving 14 bases unmatched. There are 15 residues in the CDR3. The CDR3 DNA follows: TGTGCCACCAGAGAACAGGGGTTCCCAGGGGGCATTCAGTACTTC. It encodes CATREQGFPGGIQYF. Combining the CDR3 with reference TRBV15 and TRBJ2-4 gives the whole variable domain DAMVIQNPRYQVTQFGKPVTLSCSQTLNHNVMYWYQQKSSQAPKLLFHYYDKDFNNEADTPDNFQSRRPNTSFCFLDIRSPGLGDTAMYLCATREQGFPGGIQYFGAGTRLSVL.

This clone was counted a single time. The chain uses TRBV11-2 and TRBJ1-2, with D possibly TRBD1 on 6 matching bases. Germline CDR1 reads SGHAT; CDR2 reads FQNNGV. This CDR3 has 16 residues. Between the trimmed V and J ends, which lost 4 bases and 0 bases, there was a span of 15 bases. CDR3 sequence reads: CASSSLRAGANYGYTF. The CDR3 region has the DNA TGTGCCAGCAGCTCACTTAGGGCAGGGGCTAACTATGGCTACACCTTC.

This chain links TRBV19 with TRBJ1-2, with D tentatively TRBD1 (5 bases). The germline V gene encodes CDR1 LNHDA and CDR2 SQIVND (reference sequence). Trimming left V 1 base short and J 4 bases short, with 13 bases between. The CDR3 is 15 amino acids. In DNA form, the CDR3 reads TGTGCCAGTAGTATAGGACAGATGAAGACCTATGGCTACACCTTC. It is translated as CASSIGQMKTYGYTF.

This chain joins TRBV11-2 and TRBJ2-7, with D possibly being TRBD2 (5 bases). There are 15 residues in the CDR3. The V gene lost 4 bases and the J gene lost 6 bases, with 19 bases spanning the gap. Germline V CDR1 and CDR2: SGHAT, FQNNGV. This CDR3 is CASSSPPGLIGEQYF. The CDR3 DNA reads as TGTGCCAGCAGCTCACCCCCGGGGTTGATAGGCGAGCAGTACTTC.

This clone was counted once. The CDR3 coding sequence is TGTGCCAGCAGCTTACTAGATGGAGCCTACAATGAGCAGTTCTTC. Translated, it gives CASSLLDGAYNEQFF. The V gene is TRBV9, the J gene TRBJ2-1; D is perhaps TRBD2 (5 bases). In germline, CDR1 is SGDLS, CDR2 YYNGEE. The V gene lost 4 bases and the J gene lost 2 bases, with 13 bases spanning the gap. The CDR3 contains 15 residues. The variable domain in full, with the rest retrieved from reference TRBV9 and TRBJ2-1, is DSGVTQTPKHLITATGQRVTLRCSPRSGDLSVYWYQQSLDQGLQFLIQYYNGEERAKGNILERFSAQQFPDLHSELNLSSLELGDSALYFCASSLLDGAYNEQFFGPGTRLTVL.

This chain links TRBV28 with TRBJ1-2, with D uncertain. CDR3 size: 12 residues. Germline values: CDR1 MDHEN, CDR2 SYDVKM. V dropped 5 bases and J dropped 4 bases, with 8 bases sitting between them. CDR3 residues: CASSRGSYGYTF. CDR3 nucleotides: TGTGCCAGCAGTCGGGGTAGCTATGGCTACACCTTC.

CDR3 in DNA: TGTGCCAGCAGCTTACTAGCGGCCTACGAGCAGTACTTC. The encoded protein is CASSLLAAYEQYF. The chain uses TRBV7-2 and TRBJ2-7, with 7 bases lining up with TRBD2. V gave up 2 bases and J gave up 2 bases; unmatched junction bases: 0. Germline CDR1 reads SGHTA; CDR2 reads FQGNSA. The CDR3 spans 13 residues.

CDR3 DNA sequence: TGCGCCAGCAGGAGTATTCCTAGCGGGGGAGGGAATGAGCAGTTCTTC. It specifies CASRSIPSGGGNEQFF. The rearrangement uses TRBV5-1 and TRBJ2-1; 10 nucleotides align to TRBD2. V lost 5 bases to trimming and J lost 7 bases; unmatched junction nucleotides: 12. The CDR3 contains 16 residues. Per germline, CDR1 SGHRS and CDR2 YFSETQ.

The chain couples TRBV19 to TRBJ2-3, with TRBD2 matching over 8 bases. V was clipped by 5 bases and J by 7 bases; unmatched bases: 11. The germline V gene encodes CDR1 LNHDA and CDR2 SQIVND (reference sequence). This CDR3 has 15 amino acids. The CDR3 DNA follows: TGTGCCAGTAGTTCTCCGGGGCTAGCGGGTTATACGCAGTATTTT. Its translation: CASSSPGLAGYTQYF.

The CDR3 DNA is TGTGCCACCAATCGAGGGACAGACGGCGAGCAGTACTTC. Its translation: CATNRGTDGEQYF. The chain has TRBV6-5 and TRBJ2-7, with 7 positions matching TRBD1. The CDR3 has 13 residues. The germline V gene encodes CDR1 MNHEY and CDR2 SVGAGI. V shed 10 bases, J shed 6 bases, and the junction held 12 bases outside the gene matches.

The rearrangement links TRBV27 to TRBJ1-2, with unresolved D. Between the trimmed V and J ends, which lost 0 bases and 0 bases, there was a span of 11 bases. Germline V gives CDR1 MNHEY, CDR2 SMNVEV (reference sequence). The length of the CDR3 is 16 residues. The CDR3 here is CASSLSPEGANYGYTF. The CDR3 DNA sequence: TGTGCCAGCAGTTTATCGCCTGAAGGAGCTAACTATGGCTACACCTTC.

The chain links TRBV29-1 to TRBJ1-1; weak D call: TRBD1 (5 bases). V was clipped by 7 bases and J by 10 bases, with 19 bases between them. Germline CDR1 reads SQVTM; CDR2 reads ANQGSEA. CDR3 length: 12 residues. CDR3 sequence reads: CSAPGGGIGAFF. The CDR3 DNA reads TGCAGCGCCCCCGGGGGGGGAATTGGAGCTTTCTTT.

The chain uses TRBV4-3 and TRBJ1-2, with D tentatively TRBD1 (5 bases). CDR1 and CDR2 (germline): LGHNA, YSLEER. This CDR3 has 18 amino acids. The V gene lost 1 base and the J gene lost 8 bases, with 26 bases spanning the gap. CDR3 region: CASSQVEDTQGLWEGYTF. The DNA for the CDR3 is TGCGCCAGCAGCCAAGTTGAAGATACCCAGGGACTTTGGGAGGGCTACACCTTC.

This chain connects TRBV7-2 to TRBJ2-2, with 13 positions matching TRBD2. With 4 bases clipped from V and 2 bases from J, the junction kept 7 bases outside the gene matches. Germline V gene sequence: CDR1 SGHTA, CDR2 FQGNSA. The CDR3 has 18 residues. CDR3 coding DNA: TGTGCCAGCAGCTCCAGACTAGCGGGGGGCCTTAACACCGGGGAGCTGTTTTTT. Its translation is CASSSRLAGGLNTGELFF.

V and J are TRBV11-2 and TRBJ2-1; the D gene is possibly TRBD2 (6 bases). Trimming removed 6 bases from V and 9 bases from J, with 15 bases in between. Germline loops: CDR1 SGHAT, CDR2 FQNNGV. The CDR3 is 13 amino acids. CDR3 coding DNA: TGTGCCAGCAGACAACTGAAGGGACTTGAGCAGTTCTTC. Its translation: CASRQLKGLEQFF.